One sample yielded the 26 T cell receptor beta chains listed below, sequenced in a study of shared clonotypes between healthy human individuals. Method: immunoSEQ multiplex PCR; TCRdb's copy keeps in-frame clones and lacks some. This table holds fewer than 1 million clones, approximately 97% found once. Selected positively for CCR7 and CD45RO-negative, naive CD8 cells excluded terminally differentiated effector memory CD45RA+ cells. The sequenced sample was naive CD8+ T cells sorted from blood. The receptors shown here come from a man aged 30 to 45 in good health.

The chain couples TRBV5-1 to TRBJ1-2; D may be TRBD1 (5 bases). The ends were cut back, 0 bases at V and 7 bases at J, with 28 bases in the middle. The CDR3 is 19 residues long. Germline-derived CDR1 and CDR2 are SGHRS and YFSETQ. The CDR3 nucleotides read TGCGCCAGCAGCTTGGCCCCCCCAGGGAGTTACGTTGCGTTAGGTGGCTACACCTTC. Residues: CASSLAPPGSYVALGGYTF.

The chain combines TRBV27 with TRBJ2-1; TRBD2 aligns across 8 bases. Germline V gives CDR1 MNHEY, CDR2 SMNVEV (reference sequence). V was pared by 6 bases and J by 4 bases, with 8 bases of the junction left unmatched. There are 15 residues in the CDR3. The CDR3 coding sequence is TGTGCCAGCAGCCAAGCGGGAGCGTTATACAATGAGCAGTTCTTC. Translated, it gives CASSQAGALYNEQFF.

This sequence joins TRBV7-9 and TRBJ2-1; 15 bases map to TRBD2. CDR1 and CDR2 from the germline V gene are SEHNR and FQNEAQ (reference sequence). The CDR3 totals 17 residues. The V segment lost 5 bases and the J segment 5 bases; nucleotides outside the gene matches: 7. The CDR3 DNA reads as TGTGCCAGCAGCGACCCCCGGACTAGCGGGAGGGACAATGAGCAGTTCTTC. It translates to CASSDPRTSGRDNEQFF.

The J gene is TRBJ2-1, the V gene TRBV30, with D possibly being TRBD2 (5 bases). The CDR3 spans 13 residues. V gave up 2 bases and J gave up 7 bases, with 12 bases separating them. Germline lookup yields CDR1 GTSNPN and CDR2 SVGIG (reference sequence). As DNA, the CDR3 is TGTGCCTGGAGTTGGGAGAGTTGGAATGAGCAGTTCTTC. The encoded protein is CAWSWESWNEQFF.

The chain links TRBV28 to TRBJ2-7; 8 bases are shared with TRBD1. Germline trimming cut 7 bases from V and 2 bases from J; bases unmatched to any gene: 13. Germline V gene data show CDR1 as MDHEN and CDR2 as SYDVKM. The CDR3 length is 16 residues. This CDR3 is CASTESGTGSPYEQYF. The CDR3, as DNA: TGTGCCAGCACGGAATCCGGGACAGGTTCACCCTACGAGCAGTACTTC.

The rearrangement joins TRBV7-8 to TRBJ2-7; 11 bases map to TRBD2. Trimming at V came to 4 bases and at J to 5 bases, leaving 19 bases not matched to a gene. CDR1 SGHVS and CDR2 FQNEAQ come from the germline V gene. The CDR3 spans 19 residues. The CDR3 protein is CASSSPPITSGSRQDEQYF. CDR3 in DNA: TGTGCCAGCAGCTCCCCCCCGATCACTAGCGGGAGCCGCCAGGACGAGCAGTACTTC.

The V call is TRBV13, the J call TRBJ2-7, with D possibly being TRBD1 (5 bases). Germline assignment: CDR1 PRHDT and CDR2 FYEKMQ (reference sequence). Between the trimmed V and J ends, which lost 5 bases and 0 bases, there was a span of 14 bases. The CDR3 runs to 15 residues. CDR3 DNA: TGTGCCAGCAGCCTTCGACAGCGAAGCTCCTACGAGCAGTACTTC. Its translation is CASSLRQRSSYEQYF.

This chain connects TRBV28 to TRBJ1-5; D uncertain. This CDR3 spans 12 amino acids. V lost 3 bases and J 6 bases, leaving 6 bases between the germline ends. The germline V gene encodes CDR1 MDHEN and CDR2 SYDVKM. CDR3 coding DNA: TGTGCCAGCAGTTTTATGAGTCAGCCCCAGCATTTT. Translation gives CASSFMSQPQHF.

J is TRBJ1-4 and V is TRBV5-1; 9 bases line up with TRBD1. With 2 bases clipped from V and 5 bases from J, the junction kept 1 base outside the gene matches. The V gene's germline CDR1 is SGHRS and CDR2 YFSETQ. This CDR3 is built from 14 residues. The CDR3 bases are TGCGCCAGCAGCTTTGGGACAGGGAATGAAAAACTGTTTTTT. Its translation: CASSFGTGNEKLFF.

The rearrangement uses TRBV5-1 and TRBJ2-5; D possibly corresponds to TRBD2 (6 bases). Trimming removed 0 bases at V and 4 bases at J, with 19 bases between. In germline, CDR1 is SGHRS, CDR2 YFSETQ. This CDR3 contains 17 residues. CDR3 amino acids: CASSLDPAGLVGETQYF. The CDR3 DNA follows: TGCGCCAGCAGCTTGGACCCAGCGGGTCTTGTTGGAGAGACCCAGTACTTC.

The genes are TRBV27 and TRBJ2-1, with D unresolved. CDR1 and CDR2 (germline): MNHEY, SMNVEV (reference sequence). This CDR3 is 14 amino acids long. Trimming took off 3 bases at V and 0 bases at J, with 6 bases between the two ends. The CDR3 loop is CASSFITSYNEQFF. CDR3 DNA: TGTGCCAGCAGTTTCATAACCTCCTACAATGAGCAGTTCTTC.

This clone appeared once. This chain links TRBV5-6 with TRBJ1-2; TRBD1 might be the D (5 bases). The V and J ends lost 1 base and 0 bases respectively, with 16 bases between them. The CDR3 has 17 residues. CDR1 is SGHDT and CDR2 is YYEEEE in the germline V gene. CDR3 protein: CASSLNGDLISNYGYTF. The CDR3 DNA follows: TGTGCCAGCAGCTTGAACGGGGACTTGATTTCTAACTATGGCTACACCTTC.

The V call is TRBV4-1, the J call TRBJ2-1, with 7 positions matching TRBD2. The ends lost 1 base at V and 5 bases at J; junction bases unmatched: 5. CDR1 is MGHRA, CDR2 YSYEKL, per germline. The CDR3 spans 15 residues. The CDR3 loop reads CASSQVGTTHNEQFF. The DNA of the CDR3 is TGCGCCAGCAGCCAAGTAGGGACTACCCACAATGAGCAGTTCTTC.

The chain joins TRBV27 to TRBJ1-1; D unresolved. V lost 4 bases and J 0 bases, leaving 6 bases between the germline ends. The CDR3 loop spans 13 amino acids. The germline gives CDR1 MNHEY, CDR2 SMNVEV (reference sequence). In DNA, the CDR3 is TGTGCCAGCAGTTCGAATCTGAACACTGAAGCTTTCTTT. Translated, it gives CASSSNLNTEAFF.

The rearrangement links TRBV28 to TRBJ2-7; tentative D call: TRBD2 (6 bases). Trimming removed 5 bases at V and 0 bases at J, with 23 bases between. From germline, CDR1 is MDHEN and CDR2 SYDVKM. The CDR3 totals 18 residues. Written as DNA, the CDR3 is TGTGCCAGCAGTCCAATTGGACATCTAGCGTTTAGCTCCTACGAGCAGTACTTC. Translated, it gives CASSPIGHLAFSSYEQYF.

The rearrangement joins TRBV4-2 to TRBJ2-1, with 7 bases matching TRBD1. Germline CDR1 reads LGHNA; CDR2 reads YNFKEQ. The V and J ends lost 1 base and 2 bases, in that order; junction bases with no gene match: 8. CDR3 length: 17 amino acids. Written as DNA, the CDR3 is TGTGCCAGCAGCCAAGTCGGGACAGACAGACCCTACAATGAGCAGTTCTTC. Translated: CASSQVGTDRPYNEQFF.

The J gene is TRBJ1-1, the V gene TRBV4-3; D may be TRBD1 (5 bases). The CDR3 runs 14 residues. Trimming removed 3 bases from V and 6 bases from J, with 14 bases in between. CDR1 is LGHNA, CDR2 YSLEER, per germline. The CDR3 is CASSHTSPGAEAFF. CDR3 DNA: TGCGCCAGCAGCCACACGTCCCCGGGGGCTGAAGCTTTCTTT.

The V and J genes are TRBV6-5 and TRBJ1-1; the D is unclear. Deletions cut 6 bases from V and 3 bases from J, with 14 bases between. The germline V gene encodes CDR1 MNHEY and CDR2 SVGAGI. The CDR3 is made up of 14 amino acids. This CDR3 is CASRHERHDTEAFF. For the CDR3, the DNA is TGTGCCAGCAGGCACGAAAGACACGACACTGAAGCTTTCTTT.

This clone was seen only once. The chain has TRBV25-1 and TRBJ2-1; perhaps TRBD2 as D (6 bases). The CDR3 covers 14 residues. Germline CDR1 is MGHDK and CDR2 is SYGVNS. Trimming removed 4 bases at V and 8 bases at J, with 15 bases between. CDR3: CASSGAPGGDEQFF. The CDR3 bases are TGTGCCAGCAGTGGGGCCCCCGGGGGTGATGAGCAGTTCTTC.

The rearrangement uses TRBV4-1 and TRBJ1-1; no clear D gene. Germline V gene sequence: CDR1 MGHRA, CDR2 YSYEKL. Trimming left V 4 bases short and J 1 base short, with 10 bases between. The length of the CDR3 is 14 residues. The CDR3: CASSLQVENTEAFF. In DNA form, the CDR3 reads TGCGCCAGCAGCCTGCAGGTCGAGAACACTGAAGCTTTCTTT.

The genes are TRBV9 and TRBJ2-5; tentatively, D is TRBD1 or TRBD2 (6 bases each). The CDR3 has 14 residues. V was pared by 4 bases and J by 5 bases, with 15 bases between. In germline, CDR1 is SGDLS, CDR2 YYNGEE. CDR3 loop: CASSQNGGWETQYF. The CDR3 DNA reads TGTGCCAGCAGCCAGAACGGGGGCTGGGAGACCCAGTACTTC.

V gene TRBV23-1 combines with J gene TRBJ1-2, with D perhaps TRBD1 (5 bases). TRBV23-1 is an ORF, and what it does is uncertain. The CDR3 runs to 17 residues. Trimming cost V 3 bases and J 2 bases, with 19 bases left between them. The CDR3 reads CASSQAPGRGLNYGYTF. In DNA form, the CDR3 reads TGCGCCAGCAGTCAGGCCCCGGGACGAGGATTAAACTATGGCTACACCTTC.

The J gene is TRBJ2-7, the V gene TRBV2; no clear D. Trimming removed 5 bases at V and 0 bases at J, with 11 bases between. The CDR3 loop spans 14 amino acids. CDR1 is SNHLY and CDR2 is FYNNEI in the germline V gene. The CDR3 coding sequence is TGTGCCAGCAGTTCCATAAGGGTCTCCTACGAGCAGTACTTC. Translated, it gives CASSSIRVSYEQYF.

CDR3 amino acids: CASSLLGQGSTDTQYF. CDR3 nucleotide sequence: TGTGCCAGCAGCTTGCTGGGACAGGGCTCCACAGATACGCAGTATTTT. The gene calls are TRBV5-4 and TRBJ2-3; TRBD1 aligns across 9 bases. The V segment lost 1 base and the J segment 2 bases; nucleotides outside the gene matches: 5. CDR1 SGHNT and CDR2 YYREEE come from the germline V gene (reference sequence). The CDR3 has 16 amino acids.

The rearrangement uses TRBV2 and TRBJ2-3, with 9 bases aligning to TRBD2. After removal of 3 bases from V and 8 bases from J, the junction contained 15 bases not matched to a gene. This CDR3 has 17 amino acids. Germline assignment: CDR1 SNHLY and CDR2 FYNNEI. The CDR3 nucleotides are TGTGCCAGCAGTGAGAAGGACCGGCGGGAGGGCCAGGGTACGCAGTATTTT. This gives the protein CASSEKDRREGQGTQYF.

CDR3 sequence reads: CASSRDYQPQHF. For the CDR3, the DNA is TGTGCCAGCAGCCGGGACTATCAGCCCCAGCATTTT. The chain uses TRBV6-6 and TRBJ1-5, with D maybe TRBD1 (5 bases). CDR1 is MNHNY, CDR2 SVGAGI, per germline (reference sequence). V was shortened by 6 bases and J by 5 bases, with 8 bases between the two germline ends. This CDR3 has 12 amino acids.